This T cell receptor (beta chain) was profiled in a study of cytomegalovirus exposure and HLA in healthy donors. PCR involved 60 Vbeta and 13 Jbeta primers. Only in-frame clones appear in the TCRdb table, and some are missing; sequencing was by immunoSEQ multiplex PCR. Of about 160,000 clones in the sample, 68% were seen once. This CDR3 is built from 17 residues. Between the trimmed V and J ends, which lost 6 bases and 4 bases, there was a span of 22 bases. CDR1 and CDR2 from the germline V gene are MNHNS and SASEGT. Sequenced sample: PBMCs. The V call is TRBV6-1, the J call TRBJ1-5; tentative D call: TRBD1 (6 bases). The clonotype was recovered from a woman aged 35 to 49 in good health and CMV-seropositive. CDR3 bases: TGTGCCAGCAGGGAACGCAGTATATCAGGGGAAAATCAGCCCCAGCATTTT. Protein product: CASRERSISGENQPQHF.